These 28 T cell receptor beta chains were sequenced from one sample in a study of a mutant IDH1 vaccine in newly diagnosed glioma. Their antigens remain unidentified. The time point: week 47, end of study. With topical imiquimod, each dose of the vaccine consisted of 300 ug of mutant IDH1 20-mer peptide. Assay: immunoSEQ multiplex PCR; the TCRdb copy retains only in-frame clones and omits some. The sample records about 83,000 clones, approximately 78% being singletons. Sequencing was performed on PBMCs, taken from a glioma patient whose treatment included an IDH1 peptide vaccine. The receptors stem from a man aged 35 to 55 with glioma.

CDR3 protein: CASSLGQVGYNEQFF. In DNA form, the CDR3 reads TGTGCCAGCAGCTTGGGACAGGTGGGGTACAATGAGCAGTTCTTC. The genes are TRBV7-9 and TRBJ2-1; 8 bases fit TRBD1. J was trimmed by 4 bases and V by 3 bases; bases with no gene match: 5. The V gene's germline CDR1 is SEHNR and CDR2 FQNEAQ (reference sequence). CDR3 length: 15 amino acids.

About this clone itself: The same CDR3 can be traced to other DNA sequences in this sample. The chain's CDR3 is CSATTSNTQYF. The CDR3 coding sequence is TGCAGTGCTACGACTAGCAATACGCAGTATTTT. This chain connects TRBV20-1 to TRBJ2-3, with 7 bases fitting TRBD2. Unmatched junction bases numbered 2, after V lost 4 bases and J lost 7 bases. The germline V gene has CDR1 DFQATT and CDR2 SNEGSKA (reference sequence). The length of the CDR3 is 11 residues.

This rearrangement joins TRBV28 to TRBJ1-4, with 7 nucleotides matching TRBD1. Per the germline V gene, CDR1 is MDHEN and CDR2 is SYDVKM. The V and J ends lost 2 bases and 8 bases, in that order; junction bases with no gene match: 5. The CDR3 has 14 residues. The CDR3 DNA reads as TGTGCCAGCAGTTTAGACAGGGTTGTCGAAAAACTGTTTTTT. It is translated as CASSLDRVVEKLFF.

The V gene is TRBV25-1, the J gene TRBJ2-1; 10 nucleotides align to TRBD2. V gave up 2 bases and J gave up 6 bases; unmatched junction bases: 7. This CDR3 has 16 residues. CDR1 and CDR2 from the germline V gene are MGHDK and SYGVNS. The CDR3 coding sequence is TGTGCCAGCAGTGAAACTAGCGGGATGGGGGGCAATGAGCAGTTCTTC. Translation: CASSETSGMGGNEQFF. Combining the CDR3 with reference TRBV25-1 and TRBJ2-1 gives the whole variable domain EADIYQTPRYLVIGTGKKITLECSQTMGHDKMYWYQQDPGMELHLIHYSYGVNSTEKGDLSSESTVSRIRTEHFPLTLESARPSHTSQYLCASSETSGMGGNEQFFGPGTRLTVL.

The chain recombines TRBV27 with TRBJ1-1; D not certain. Trimming shortened V by 4 bases and J by 8 bases, and 14 bases separated the two germline ends. Germline assignment: CDR1 MNHEY and CDR2 SMNVEV (reference sequence). CDR3 length: 13 amino acids. The DNA for the CDR3 is TGTGCCAGCAGTTCCCCGGATGCTCTCGAAGCTTTCTTT. Translating gives CASSSPDALEAFF.

The V and J genes are TRBV5-4 and TRBJ2-1, with TRBD2 as a possible D gene (6 bases). The CDR3 has 15 amino acids. CDR1 is SGHNT and CDR2 is YYREEE in the germline V gene (reference sequence). V was clipped by 4 bases and J by 0 bases, with 11 bases between them. CDR3 in amino acids: CASSLPGSSYNEQFF. The CDR3 DNA reads TGTGCCAGCAGCCTTCCCGGGAGCTCCTACAATGAGCAGTTCTTC.

In its sample, this clone was seen a few times. The gene calls are TRBV13 and TRBJ1-6, with D possibly matching TRBD1 (5 bases). Germline-derived CDR1 and CDR2 are PRHDT and FYEKMQ (reference sequence). Trimming shortened V by 7 bases and J by 8 bases, and 15 bases separated the two germline ends. The CDR3 extends over 14 amino acids. The CDR3 coding sequence is TGTGCCAGCACCTCGGGGCTGGGGGATTCACCCCTCCACTTT. Protein: CASTSGLGDSPLHF.

The CDR3 is CASSQDRAGAPYEQYF. CDR3 DNA sequence: TGCGCCAGCAGCCAAGACCGGGCGGGGGCCCCCTACGAGCAGTACTTC. V gene TRBV4-3 combines with J gene TRBJ2-7, with a weak D call TRBD2 (7 bases). Per the germline V gene, CDR1 is LGHNA and CDR2 is YSLEER. Between the trimmed V and J ends, which lost 0 bases and 2 bases, there was a span of 14 bases. The CDR3 runs to 16 residues.

The chain couples TRBV30 to TRBJ1-4, with D maybe TRBD1 (6 bases). This CDR3 region has 15 residues. V was trimmed by 0 bases and J by 0 bases, leaving 8 bases between them. CDR1 and CDR2 (germline): GTSNPN, SVGIG (reference sequence). The CDR3 DNA is TGTGCCTGGAGTGTACAGGGCTCAACTAATGAAAAACTGTTTTTT. It specifies CAWSVQGSTNEKLFF.

This chain links TRBV18 with TRBJ1-6, with D possibly matching TRBD1 (6 bases). The V gene lost 3 bases and the J gene lost 1 base, with 10 bases spanning the gap. The germline V gene encodes CDR1 KGHSH and CDR2 LQKENI. This CDR3 spans 16 amino acids. The CDR3 reads CASSPLGGSYNSPLHF. The CDR3 region has the DNA TGTGCCAGCTCACCGCTAGGGGGTTCCTATAATTCACCCCTCCACTTT.

The chain has TRBV19 and TRBJ2-1, with TRBD2 matching 11 bases. Looked up from germline, CDR1 is LNHDA and CDR2 is SQIVND (reference sequence). Unmatched junction bases numbered 8, after V lost 4 bases and J lost 6 bases. The CDR3 consists of 16 residues. The CDR3 protein is CASSTLLAGVFNEQFF. The CDR3 region has the DNA TGTGCCAGTAGTACCTTACTAGCGGGAGTGTTCAATGAGCAGTTCTTC.

This chain links TRBV27 with TRBJ1-1; no clear D gene. Per germline, CDR1 MNHEY and CDR2 SMNVEV (reference sequence). This CDR3 spans 11 amino acids. Trimming left V 6 bases short and J 9 bases short, with 11 bases between. The CDR3 region has the DNA TGTGCCAGCAGCTCCGGCGGACAAGCTTTCTTT. It codes for CASSSGGQAFF.

This clone was counted only a few times. This sequence joins TRBV21-1 and TRBJ1-5. TRBV21-1 corresponds to a pseudogene. This CDR3 is built from 14 residues. The CDR3 protein is CATLTGNSNQPQHF. The CDR3 nucleotides read TGTGCCACCCTTACCGGGAATAGCAATCAGCCCCAGCATTTT.

J is TRBJ2-2 and V is TRBV29-1; TRBD1 matches at 8 bases. In germline, CDR1 is SQVTM, CDR2 ANQGSEA. The CDR3 consists of 13 residues. V lost 7 bases to trimming and J lost 4 bases; unmatched junction nucleotides: 5. The CDR3 DNA reads TGCAGCGCTACCAGGGGGCCCACCGGGGAGCTGTTTTTT. Amino acids: CSATRGPTGELFF.

This clone was counted a few times. An end of the junction differs from the germline gene, which may be a read error. The chain uses TRBV7-7 and TRBJ2-2, with TRBD2 matching over 11 bases. CDR3 size: 15 residues. Germline V gene lookup returns CDR1 SSHAT and CDR2 FNYEAQ (reference sequence). The CDR3 DNA reads as TGTGCTAGCAGCTTACTAGCGGGAGACACCGGGGAGCTGTTTTTT. This codes for CASSLLAGDTGELFF.

The chain combines TRBV25-1 with TRBJ2-1; no firm D call. Germline CDR1 MGHDK, CDR2 SYGVNS. CDR3 length: 16 amino acids. Trimming pared 1 base from V and 0 bases from J, leaving 10 bases between. CDR3 sequence (DNA): TGTGCCAGCAGTGAATCCCACAAGAGCTCCTACAATGAGCAGTTCTTC. It yields the protein CASSESHKSSYNEQFF.

The rearrangement uses TRBV4-1 and TRBJ2-7, with 7 nucleotides matching TRBD1. The CDR3 is made up of 15 amino acids. J lost 3 bases, V lost 0 bases, and 5 bases had no gene match. Germline CDR1 MGHRA, CDR2 YSYEKL. CDR3: CASSQEQGRHYEQYF. The CDR3 DNA sequence: TGCGCCAGCAGCCAAGAACAGGGGCGCCACTACGAGCAGTACTTC.

CDR3 coding DNA: TGTGCCATCAGTGAGTCGGTCGGACTAGAGACCCAGTACTTC. Translated: CAISESVGLETQYF. The chain couples TRBV10-3 to TRBJ2-5, with D tentatively TRBD2 (5 bases). Deletions cut 0 bases from V and 4 bases from J, with 9 bases between. Looked up from germline, CDR1 is ENHRY and CDR2 is SYGVKD. The CDR3 covers 14 residues.

This chain links TRBV11-2 with TRBJ2-7; TRBD2 is a possible D gene (6 bases). The germline gives CDR1 SGHAT, CDR2 FQNNGV. The V and J ends lost 2 bases and 9 bases respectively, with 17 bases between them. CDR3 size: 14 residues. The DNA of the CDR3 is TGTGCCAGCAGCTTATACCCAGGGACTTTGTGGCAGTACTTC. Its translation: CASSLYPGTLWQYF.

This clone was seen just once. V usage is TRBV11-2 and J usage is TRBJ2-7; 13 nucleotides agree with TRBD2. Trimming took 5 bases from V and 0 from J; bases not matched to a gene: 7. This CDR3 contains 17 residues. Germline values: CDR1 SGHAT, CDR2 FQNNGV. CDR3 sequence: CASSPGLAGVFSYEQYF. The CDR3 DNA sequence: TGTGCCAGCAGCCCAGGACTAGCGGGGGTTTTCTCCTACGAGCAGTACTTC.

A single count supports this clone. One end of the junction varies from germline; a read error may be responsible. The chain recombines TRBV30 with TRBJ2-5, with 8 bases fitting TRBD2. This CDR3 region has 12 residues. The V gene's germline CDR1 is GTSNPN and CDR2 SVGIG (reference sequence). For the CDR3, the DNA is TGCGGGGTAGCGGGGAGGCAAGAGACCCAGTACTTC. It yields the protein CGVAGRQETQYF.

The chain employs TRBV6-1 and TRBJ1-5; D ambiguous. CDR1 is MNHNS and CDR2 is SASEGT in the germline V gene. The CDR3 is 13 residues long. Trimming took 6 bases from V and 6 from J, leaving 12 bases between them. The CDR3 sequence: CASRADGVQPQHF. The CDR3, as DNA: TGTGCCAGCAGGGCAGACGGGGTTCAGCCCCAGCATTTT.

The J gene is TRBJ2-5, the V gene TRBV7-8; perhaps TRBD2 as D (7 bases). CDR3 size: 15 residues. Germline values: CDR1 SGHVS, CDR2 FQNEAQ. The V and J ends lost 2 bases and 5 bases respectively, with 15 bases between them. CDR3 sequence (DNA): TGTGCCAGCAGCTTATTCGGGGGGCGAGGGGAGACCCAGTACTTC. Translated, it gives CASSLFGGRGETQYF.

The rearrangement joins TRBV19 to TRBJ1-1; D call uncertain. CDR3 length: 13 residues. Deletions cut 7 bases from V and 1 base from J, with 10 bases between. Germline CDR1 and CDR2: LNHDA and SQIVND (reference sequence). The CDR3 loop is CASTETGNTEAFF. CDR3 DNA: TGTGCCAGTACCGAGACTGGGAACACTGAAGCTTTCTTT.

The chain couples TRBV7-8 to TRBJ2-5, with TRBD2 matching 9 bases. J gave up 3 bases and V 0 bases, and 5 bases lay outside the gene matches. Germline V gene sequence: CDR1 SGHVS, CDR2 FQNEAQ. The CDR3 has 16 amino acids. The CDR3 DNA follows: TGTGCCAGCAGCTTAGCGCGACCTAGCGGGGAAGAGACCCAGTACTTC. This encodes CASSLARPSGEETQYF.

This clone was seen only a few times. The chain is built from TRBV10-2 and TRBJ1-2, with D possibly being TRBD1 (5 bases). Trimming left V 9 bases short and J 3 bases short, with 17 bases between. This CDR3 spans 14 amino acids. Germline lookup yields CDR1 WSHSY and CDR2 SAAADI. The CDR3 protein is CASRAGGYDYGYTF. The CDR3 bases are TGCGCCAGTAGGGCCGGGGGGTATGACTATGGCTACACCTTC.

The chain has TRBV28 and TRBJ2-7; no clear D gene. Germline V gives CDR1 MDHEN, CDR2 SYDVKM. Trimming took off 5 bases at V and 2 bases at J, with 13 bases between the two ends. The CDR3 loop spans 14 amino acids. CDR3 nucleotide sequence: TGTGCCAGCAGTCCCCCCCTTCCTACCTACGAGCAGTACTTC. Translating gives CASSPPLPTYEQYF.

V and J are TRBV19 and TRBJ2-3; 15 bases are shared with TRBD2. The germline gives CDR1 LNHDA, CDR2 SQIVND (reference sequence). CDR3 size: 18 residues. V gave up 6 bases and J gave up 4 bases; unmatched junction bases: 11. DNA for the CDR3: TGTGCCAGTAGAACCTGGACTAGCGGGGGGGCCGCGGCAGATACGCAGTATTTT. It yields the protein CASRTWTSGGAAADTQYF.